A selection of T cell receptor beta chains follows, all from one sample in a study of T cell repertoires in cytomegalovirus infection. Their antigens remain unidentified. TCRdb recomputed calls from the reads with MiXCR, one row per CDR3 protein. The sample has under 350,000 distinct CDR3 sequences; around 20% are singletons. The sequences come from cultured PBMCs, collected from culture after CMV antigen stimulation. These receptors all come from a human donor in good health (CMV status not recorded). Some clones in this sample may be carry-over from other donors' samples. The CDR3 runs from the conserved cysteine through the conserved F or W. A D gene is named only where the DNA matches it firmly. Expanded clones get a size class; other rows say once, few or many, or leave the size out.

TRBD1	TRBV6-6	TRBJ1-4	few	TGTGCCAGCAGCTACAGGGGGTTTAATGAAAAACTGTTTTTT	CASSYRGFNEKLFF
-	TRBV6-6	TRBJ2-7	few	TGTGCCAGCAGCGAAGTGACTAGCTCCTACGAGCAGTACTTC	CASSEVTSSYEQYF
-	TRBV27	TRBJ1-6	-	TGTGCCAGCACCCCTTCGAAGGGTTCGGGCAATTCACCCCTCCACTTT	CASTPSKGSGNSPLHF
TRBD2	TRBV11-1	TRBJ2-3	few	TGTGCCAGCAGAAGAGCGGGACTGCTCACTAGGGATACGCAGTATTTT	CASRRAGLLTRDTQYF
TRBD2	TRBV19	TRBJ2-1	few	TGTGCCAGTACCCCCTTGGGGGAGGGCCGTGGTGAGCAGTTCTTC	CASTPLGEGRGEQFF
TRBD2	TRBV20-1	TRBJ2-7	few	TGCAGTGCTCCCGGGACTAGCGGGGATAGCTCCTACGAGCAGTACTTC	CSAPGTSGDSSYEQYF
TRBD2	TRBV5-6	TRBJ2-3	-	TGTGCCAGCAGCTGGAGACTCGGGACTAGGGGAGATACGCAGTATTTT	CASSWRLGTRGDTQYF
TRBD2	TRBV6-1	TRBJ2-5	many	TGTGCCAGCGGGGCTAGCGGGAGTTGGGGGGAGACCCAGTACTTC	CASGASGSWGETQYF
-	TRBV12-3/TRBV12-4	TRBJ2-5	few	TGTGCCAGCAGTCCCGCAGGGTTTTTAGAGACCCAGTACTTC	CASSPAGFLETQYF
-	TRBV7-2	TRBJ1-1	many	TGTGCCAGCAGCTTAGAAAGTACCGGGTACACTGAAGCTTTCTTT	CASSLESTGYTEAFF
-	TRBV5-1	TRBJ2-1	-	TGCGCCAGCGGGGGGCCGGGCTCCTACAATGAGCAGTTCTTC	CASGGPGSYNEQFF
-	TRBV7-9	TRBJ2-5	-	TGTGCCAGCAGCCCGGGAGCGGAAGAGACCCAGTACTTC	CASSPGAEETQYF
TRBD1	TRBV7-2	TRBJ1-5	many	TGTGCCAGCAGCCTCTATGGACAGGGTAATCAGCCCCAGCATTTT	CASSLYGQGNQPQHF
-	TRBV30	TRBJ2-7	few	TGTGCCTGGGGGGATACCCACGAATACTACGAGCAGTACTTC	CAWGDTHEYYEQYF
-	TRBV7-8	TRBJ1-3	-	TGTGCCAGCAGCAGAGTAACCTCTGGAAACACCATATATTTT	CASSRVTSGNTIYF
-	TRBV5-4	TRBJ1-1	once	TGTGCCAGCAGCGGGACGGGGTTTATGAACACTGAAGCTTTCTTT	CASSGTGFMNTEAFF
TRBD2	TRBV6-2/TRBV6-3	TRBJ2-5	few	TGTGCCAGCACTAACGGGTGGACTAGCGGTCAAGAGACCCAGTACTTC	CASTNGWTSGQETQYF
TRBD1	TRBV7-9	TRBJ2-1	-	TGTGCCAGCAGTCAGATGTGGACAGGGGGAACGGATGAGCAGTTCTTC	CASSQMWTGGTDEQFF
-	TRBV29-1	TRBJ2-3	few	TGCAGCGTTGAAGCTCTCCTTGCAGATACGCAGTATTTT	CSVEALLADTQYF
-	TRBV7-2	TRBJ2-2	many	TGTGCCAGCAGCTTAGCGGAAGTGGGGGAGCTGTTTTTT	CASSLAEVGELFF
-	TRBV6-2/TRBV6-3	TRBJ2-4	-	TGTGCCAGCAGTTACGGGGGGGCAGCCAAAAACATTCAGTACTTC	CASSYGGAAKNIQYF
-	TRBV9	TRBJ2-1	-	TGTGCCAGCAGCGTAATGGGGACAAATGAGCAGTTCTTC	CASSVMGTNEQFF
-	TRBV15	TRBJ1-3	-	TGTGCCACCAGCAGCTCTGGAAACACCATATATTTT	CATSSSGNTIYF
-	TRBV3-1	TRBJ2-7	-	TGTGCCAGCAGCCAAACGGTTAGCTACGAGCAGTACTTC	CASSQTVSYEQYF
-	TRBV5-5	TRBJ2-1	-	TGTGCCAGCAGCTCGGGACTCCTGAGCTCCTACAATGAGCAGTTCTTC	CASSSGLLSSYNEQFF
TRBD1	TRBV11-2	TRBJ2-2	-	TGTGCCAGCAGCTCCAACAGGGGCGCCCCCGGCGAGCTGTTTTTT	CASSSNRGAPGELFF
TRBD2	TRBV12-3/TRBV12-4	TRBJ2-7	many	TGTGCCAGCAGTTTTTCAAGCGGGAGAGATGAGCAGTACTTC	CASSFSSGRDEQYF
-	TRBV12-3/TRBV12-4	TRBJ2-7	many	TGTGCCAGCAGTTTAGCGACAGGCTCCTACGAGCAGTACTTC	CASSLATGSYEQYF
TRBD2	TRBV7-2	TRBJ2-7	many	TGTGCCAGCAGCGGTAGCGGGAGTCTTTCCTACGAGCAGTACTTC	CASSGSGSLSYEQYF
-	TRBV27	TRBJ2-7	few	TGTGCCAGCAGTTTATTCGGGGGCCCAGCCTACGAGCAGTACTTC	CASSLFGGPAYEQYF
TRBD2	TRBV7-2	TRBJ2-5	many	TGTGCCAGCAGCCTGGCTAGCGGGAGGAAGACCCAGTACTTC	CASSLASGRKTQYF
TRBD1	TRBV12-3/TRBV12-4	TRBJ1-5	few	TGTGCCAGCAGTTTCGGACAGGGCAGCAATCAGCCCCAGCATTTT	CASSFGQGSNQPQHF
TRBD2	TRBV11-2	TRBJ2-3	-	TGTGCCAGCAGCTTAAGACCTAGCGGATATACAGATACGCAGTATTTT	CASSLRPSGYTDTQYF
-	TRBV20-1	TRBJ1-2	few	TGCAGTGCTAGAGATCGGATGGCAGATGATGGCTACACCTTC	CSARDRMADDGYTF
TRBD2	TRBV28	TRBJ2-3	-	TGTGCCAGCAGTCACCGCCGCGGGAGGACAGATACGCAGTATTTT	CASSHRRGRTDTQYF
TRBD2	TRBV12-5	TRBJ2-3	-	TGTGCTAGTGGTCCGTCGGGACTAATCACAGATACGCAGTATTTT	CASGPSGLITDTQYF
-	TRBV7-2	TRBJ1-5	many	TGTGCCAGCAGCCCCCGGGGGGGGGGGAATCAGCCCCAGCATTTT	CASSPRGGGNQPQHF
TRBD2	TRBV11-2	TRBJ2-3	-	TGTGCCAGCAGATTAGATGGTAGCGGGAGTTCATGGGATACGCAGTATTTT	CASRLDGSGSSWDTQYF
TRBD2	TRBV7-6	TRBJ2-1	many	TGTGCCAGCAGTTCCACCGGGACTACCGCCTACAATGAGCAGTTCTTC	CASSSTGTTAYNEQFF
-	TRBV7-2	TRBJ2-1	-	TGTGCCAGCAGCTTACCGACTCTAAATGAGCAGTTCTTC	CASSLPTLNEQFF
TRBD1	TRBV20-1	TRBJ1-4	-	TGCAGTGCTAGAGATGTACAGGGGGCCACTGGGCTGTTTTTT	CSARDVQGATGLFF
TRBD1	TRBV6-1	TRBJ1-6	few	TGTGCCAGCACCGGGAGGGACAGTTATAATTCACCCCTCCACTTT	CASTGRDSYNSPLHF
-	TRBV20-1	TRBJ2-3	-	TGCAGTGCTAGAGATGCCCTATTGGGTTACGCAGATACGCAGTATTTT	CSARDALLGYADTQYF
-	TRBV12-5	TRBJ1-1	few	TGTGCTAGTGCCCTAAAGGTCGGATCCACTGAAGCTTTCTTT	CASALKVGSTEAFF
TRBD2	TRBV28	TRBJ2-1	few	TGTGCCAGCAGTCTGGGACTAGCGCTACCAAATGAGCAGTTCTTC	CASSLGLALPNEQFF
TRBD1	TRBV29-1	TRBJ1-2	-	TGCAGCGTTGAAGGTGGGACAGCCATCTATGGCTACACCTTC	CSVEGGTAIYGYTF